Here is one TCR beta chain with its context. This sample stems from a study of blood T cell repertoires in COVID-19. The method was immunoSEQ multiplex PCR; TCRdb's version includes in-frame clones alone and lacks a portion of them. Here the sample spans roughly 180,000 clones, more than 65% being singletons. The clonotype comes from a woman between 40 and 55 years old with acute COVID-19. Sequencing was carried out using PBMCs or T cells enriched from blood (not recorded which).

CDR3 in DNA: TGTGCCAGCTCACCCCCGGGGGGGACCAAAGCTTTCTTT. It is translated as CASSPPGGTKAFF. The chain joins TRBV18 to TRBJ1-1, with a weak D call TRBD1 (5 bases). This CDR3 has 13 residues. Germline V gene data show CDR1 as KGHSH and CDR2 as LQKENI. V dropped 3 bases and J dropped 9 bases, with 14 bases sitting between them.